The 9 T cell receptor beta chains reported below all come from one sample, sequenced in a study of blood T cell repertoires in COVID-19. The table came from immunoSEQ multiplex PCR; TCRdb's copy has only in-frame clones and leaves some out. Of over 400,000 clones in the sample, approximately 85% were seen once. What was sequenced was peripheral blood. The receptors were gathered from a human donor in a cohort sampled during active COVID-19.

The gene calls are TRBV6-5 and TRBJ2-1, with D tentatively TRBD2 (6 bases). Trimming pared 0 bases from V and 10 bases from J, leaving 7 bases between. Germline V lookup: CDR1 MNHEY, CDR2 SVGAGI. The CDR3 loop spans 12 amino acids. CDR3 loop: CASSYSTREQFF. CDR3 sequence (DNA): TGTGCCAGCAGTTACTCGACTAGGGAGCAGTTCTTC.

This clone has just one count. The CDR3 DNA sequence: TGTGCCAGCAGTTTTCGAGAGTACACCGGGGAGCTGTTTTTT. It translates to CASSFREYTGELFF. This sequence joins TRBV7-8 and TRBJ2-2; no definite D call. V lost 6 bases to trimming and J lost 3 bases, with 11 bases between them. Germline CDR1 and CDR2: SGHVS and FQNEAQ. The CDR3 loop spans 14 amino acids.

Here the CDR3 reads CAWSGGGLREKLFF. The DNA for the CDR3 is TGTGCCTGGAGTGGGGGAGGGCTGAGAGAAAAACTGTTTTTT. V gene TRBV30 combines with J gene TRBJ1-4; D unclear. CDR1 and CDR2 from the germline V gene are GTSNPN and SVGIG (reference sequence). The CDR3 covers 14 residues. V was clipped by 1 base and J by 8 bases, with 14 bases between them. Full variable domain (missing parts from reference TRBV30 and TRBJ1-4): SQTIHQWPATLVQPVGSPLSLECTVEGTSNPNLYWYRQAAGRGLQLLFYSVGIGQISSEVPQNLSASRPQDRQFILSSKKLLLSDSGFYLCAWSGGGLREKLFFGSGTQLSVL.

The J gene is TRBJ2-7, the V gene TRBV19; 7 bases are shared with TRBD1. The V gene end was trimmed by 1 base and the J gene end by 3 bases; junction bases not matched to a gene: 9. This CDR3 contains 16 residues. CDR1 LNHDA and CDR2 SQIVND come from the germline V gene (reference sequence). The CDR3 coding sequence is TGTGCCAGTAGTATAGGTTGGACAGGCGCCAGCTACGAGCAGTACTTC. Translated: CASSIGWTGASYEQYF.

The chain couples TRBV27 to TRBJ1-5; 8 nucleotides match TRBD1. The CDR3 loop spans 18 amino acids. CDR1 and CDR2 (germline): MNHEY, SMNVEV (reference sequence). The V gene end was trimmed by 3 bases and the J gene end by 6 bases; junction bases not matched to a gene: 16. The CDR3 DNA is TGTGCCAGCAGTTTTTTAGGGTCGGTTGGACAGGGTCGTCAGCCCCAGCATTTT. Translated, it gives CASSFLGSVGQGRQPQHF.

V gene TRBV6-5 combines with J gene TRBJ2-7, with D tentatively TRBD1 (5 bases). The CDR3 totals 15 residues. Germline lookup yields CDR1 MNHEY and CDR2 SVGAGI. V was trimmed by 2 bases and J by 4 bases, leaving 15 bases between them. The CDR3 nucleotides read TGTGCCAGCAGTTACGAGTTCAGGGCGCGGTACGAGCAGTACTTC. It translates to CASSYEFRARYEQYF.

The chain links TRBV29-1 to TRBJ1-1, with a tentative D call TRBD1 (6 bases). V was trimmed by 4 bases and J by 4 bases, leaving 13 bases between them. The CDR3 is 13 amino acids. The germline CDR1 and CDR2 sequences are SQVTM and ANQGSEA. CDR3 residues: CSVVTGIRTEAFF. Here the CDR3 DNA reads TGCAGCGTTGTAACAGGGATTCGCACTGAAGCTTTCTTT.

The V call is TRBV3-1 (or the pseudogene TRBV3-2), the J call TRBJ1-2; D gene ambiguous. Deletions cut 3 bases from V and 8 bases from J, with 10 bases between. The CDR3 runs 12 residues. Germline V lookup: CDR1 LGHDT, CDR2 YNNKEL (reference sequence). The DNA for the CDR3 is TGTGCCAGCAGCCAGGTTCCCGGGGGCTACACCTTC. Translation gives CASSQVPGGYTF.

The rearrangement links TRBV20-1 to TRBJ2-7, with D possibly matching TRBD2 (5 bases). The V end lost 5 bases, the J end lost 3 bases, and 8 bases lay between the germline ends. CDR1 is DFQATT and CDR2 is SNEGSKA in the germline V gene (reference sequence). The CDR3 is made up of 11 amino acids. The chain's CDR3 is CSAPGLYEQYF. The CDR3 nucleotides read TGCAGTGCTCCCGGACTCTACGAGCAGTACTTC.